This section outlines one TCR beta chain sequence together with its context. This clonotype occurred a few times. Its cognate antigen has yet to be identified. One base away there is no much larger clone; base qualities are not given. The reads were generated on an Illumina HiSeq 2500. Quantitative 5'-RACE with molecular barcodes was used to prepare TCR beta libraries. From the authors' description of their analysis: A new computational method based on a probabilistic model of VDJ rearrangement was used to identify disease-linked TCR variants. TCRdb cleaned the public reads at Q25 with fastp, built clones with MiXCR and kept in-frame beta chains. Each CDR3 protein appears once, grouped with its most common genes and DNA. These V and J calls derive from TCRdb rather than the authors' analysis. For this sample the table gives about 750,000 distinct CDR3 sequences, of which around 20% were detected only once. The ten most abundant clones make up 19% of the sample.

The data belong to a study of CD8 T cells in ankylosing spondylitis (dated by TCRdb to between 2016 and 2019). For context, the study as a whole: T cell receptor beta repertoires were profiled in healthy donors and ankylosing spondylitis patients so that disease-linked TCR variants could be found. The whole study cohort included 108 healthy donors and about two dozen ankylosing spondylitis patients. Peripheral blood samples were taken, and synovial fluid was additionally collected from ankylosing spondylitis patients.

V is trimmed back by 0 bases and J by 5 bases, and the junction contains 10 bases that no gene match accounts for. CDR1 and CDR2 (ENHRY, SYGVKD) derive from the germline V gene. From its cysteine to its phenylalanine, the CDR3 spans 17 amino acids. The only DNA kept is the CDR3, 51 bases in frame from the first base. Overall results and qualifications from the work: Some of the motif variants had been reported before in the synovial fluid and blood of reactive arthritis patients, a finding that suggests common disease-initiation mechanisms. The disease-linked clones were reported to be significantly enriched in matched synovial fluid samples from ankylosing spondylitis patients. Blood from ankylosing spondylitis patients appeared to be characterized by a TCR beta motif composed of several highly homologous amino acid variants. The disease-linked clones showed a CD8+ phenotype and occurred at relatively low frequencies in peripheral blood.

This chain joins TRBV10-3 to TRBJ2-1, and TRBD2 aligns with 7 junction nucleotides. This receptor was taken from a male donor with ankylosing spondylitis. Sequences were obtained from blood, either unsorted or a sorted T cell fraction (not recorded which). The CDR3 region has the sequence CAISESSGTGGHNEQFF. The nucleotide sequence is given as TGTGCCATCAGTGAGTCGTCGGGGACGGGAGGACACAATGAGCAGTTCTTC.